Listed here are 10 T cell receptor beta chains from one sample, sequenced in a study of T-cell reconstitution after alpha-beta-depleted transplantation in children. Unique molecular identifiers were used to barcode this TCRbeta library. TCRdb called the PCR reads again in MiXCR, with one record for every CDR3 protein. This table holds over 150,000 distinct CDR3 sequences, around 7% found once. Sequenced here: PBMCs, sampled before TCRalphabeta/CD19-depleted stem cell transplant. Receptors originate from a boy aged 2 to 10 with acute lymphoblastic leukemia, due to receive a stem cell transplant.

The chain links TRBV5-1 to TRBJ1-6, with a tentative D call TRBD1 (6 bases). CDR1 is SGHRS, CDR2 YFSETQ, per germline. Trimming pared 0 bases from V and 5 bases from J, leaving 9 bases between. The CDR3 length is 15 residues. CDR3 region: CASSLGQDNNSPLHF. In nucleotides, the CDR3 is TGCGCCAGCAGCTTGGGACAGGACAATAATTCACCCCTCCACTTT.

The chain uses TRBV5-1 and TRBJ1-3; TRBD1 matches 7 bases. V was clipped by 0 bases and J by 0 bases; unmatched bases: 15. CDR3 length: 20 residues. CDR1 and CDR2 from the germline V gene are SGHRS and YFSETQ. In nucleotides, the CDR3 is TGCGCCAGCAGCTTGGACGGGGACAGATCACCCCTACGCTCTGGAAACACCATATATTTT. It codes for CASSLDGDRSPLRSGNTIYF.

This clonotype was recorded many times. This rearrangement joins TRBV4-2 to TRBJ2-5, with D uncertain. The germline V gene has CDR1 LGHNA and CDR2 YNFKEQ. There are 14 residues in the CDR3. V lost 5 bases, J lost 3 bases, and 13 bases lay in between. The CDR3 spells CASSTGVGKETQYF. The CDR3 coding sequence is TGTGCCAGCAGCACGGGCGTAGGGAAAGAGACCCAGTACTTC.

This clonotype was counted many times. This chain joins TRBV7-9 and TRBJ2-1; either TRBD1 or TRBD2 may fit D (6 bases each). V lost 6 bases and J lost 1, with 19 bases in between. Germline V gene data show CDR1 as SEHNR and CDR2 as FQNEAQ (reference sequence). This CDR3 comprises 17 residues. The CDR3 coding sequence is TGTGCCAGCAGTAACCGTCCAGGAGGGGGTTCCTACAATGAGCAGTTCTTC. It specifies CASSNRPGGGSYNEQFF.

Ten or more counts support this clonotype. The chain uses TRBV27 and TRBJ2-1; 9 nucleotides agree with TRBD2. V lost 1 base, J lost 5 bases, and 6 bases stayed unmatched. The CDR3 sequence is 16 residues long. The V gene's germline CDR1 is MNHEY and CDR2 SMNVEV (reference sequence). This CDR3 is CASSLLTSGIDNEQFF. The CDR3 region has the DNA TGTGCCAGCAGTTTATTGACTAGCGGCATCGACAATGAGCAGTTCTTC.

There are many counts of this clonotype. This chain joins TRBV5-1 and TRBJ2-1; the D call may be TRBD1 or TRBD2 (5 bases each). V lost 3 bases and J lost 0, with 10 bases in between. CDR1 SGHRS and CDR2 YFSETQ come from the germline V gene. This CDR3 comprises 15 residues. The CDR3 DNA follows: TGCGCCAGCAGCTCGGGACCAACCTCCTACAATGAGCAGTTCTTC. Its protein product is CASSSGPTSYNEQFF.

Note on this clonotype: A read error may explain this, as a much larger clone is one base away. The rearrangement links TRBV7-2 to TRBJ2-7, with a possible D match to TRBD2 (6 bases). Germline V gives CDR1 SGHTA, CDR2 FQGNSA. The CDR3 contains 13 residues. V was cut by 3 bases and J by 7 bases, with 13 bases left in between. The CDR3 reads CASSFNEAGEQYF. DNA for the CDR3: TGTGCCAGCAGCTTCAACGAGGCGGGAGAGCAGTACTTC.

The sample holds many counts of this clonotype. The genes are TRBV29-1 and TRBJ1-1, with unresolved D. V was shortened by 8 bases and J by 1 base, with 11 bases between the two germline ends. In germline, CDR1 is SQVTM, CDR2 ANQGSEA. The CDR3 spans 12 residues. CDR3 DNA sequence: TGCAGCTCATTGACGGGGAACACTGAAGCTTTCTTT. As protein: CSSLTGNTEAFF.

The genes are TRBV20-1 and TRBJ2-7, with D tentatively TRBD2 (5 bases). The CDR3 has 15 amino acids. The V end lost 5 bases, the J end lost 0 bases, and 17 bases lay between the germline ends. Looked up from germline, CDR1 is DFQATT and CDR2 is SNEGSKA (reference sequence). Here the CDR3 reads CSAYSDTSFSYEQYF. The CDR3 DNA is TGCAGTGCTTATAGCGACACATCATTCTCCTACGAGCAGTACTTC.

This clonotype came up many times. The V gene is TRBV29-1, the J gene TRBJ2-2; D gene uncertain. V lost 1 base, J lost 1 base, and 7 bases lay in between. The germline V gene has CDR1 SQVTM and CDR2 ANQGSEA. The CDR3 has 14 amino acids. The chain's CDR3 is CSVEVWQNTGELFF. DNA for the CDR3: TGCAGCGTTGAAGTTTGGCAGAACACCGGGGAGCTGTTTTTT.